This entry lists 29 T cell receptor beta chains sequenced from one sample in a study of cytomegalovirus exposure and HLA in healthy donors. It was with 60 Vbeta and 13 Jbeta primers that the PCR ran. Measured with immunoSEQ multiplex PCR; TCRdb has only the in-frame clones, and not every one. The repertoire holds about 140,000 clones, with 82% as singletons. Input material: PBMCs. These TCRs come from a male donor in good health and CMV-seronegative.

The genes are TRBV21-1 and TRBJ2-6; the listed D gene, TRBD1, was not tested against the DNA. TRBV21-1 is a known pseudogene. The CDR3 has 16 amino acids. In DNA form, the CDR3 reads TGTGCCAGCAGCCAAGGACAGGGGGCTGGGGCCAACGTCCTGACTTTC. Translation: CASSQGQGAGANVLTF.

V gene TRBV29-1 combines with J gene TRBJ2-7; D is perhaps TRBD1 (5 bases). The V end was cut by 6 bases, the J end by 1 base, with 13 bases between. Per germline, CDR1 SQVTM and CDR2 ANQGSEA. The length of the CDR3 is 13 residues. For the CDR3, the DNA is TGCAGCGTGAGACAGAAGGGGTCCTACGAGCAGTACTTC. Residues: CSVRQKGSYEQYF.

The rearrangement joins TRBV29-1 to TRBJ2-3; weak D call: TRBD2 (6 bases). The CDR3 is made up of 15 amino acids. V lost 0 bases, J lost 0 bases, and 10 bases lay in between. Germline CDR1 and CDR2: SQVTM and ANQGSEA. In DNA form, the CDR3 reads TGCAGCGTTGAAGATCCGGCGGGGAGCACAGATACGCAGTATTTT. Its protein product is CSVEDPAGSTDTQYF.

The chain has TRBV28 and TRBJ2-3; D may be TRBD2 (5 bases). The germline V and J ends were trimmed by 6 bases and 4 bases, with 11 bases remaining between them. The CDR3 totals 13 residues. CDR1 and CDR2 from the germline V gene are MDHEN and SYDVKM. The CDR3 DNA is TGTGCCAGCAGAACCGGGGTACCAGATACGCAGTATTTT. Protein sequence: CASRTGVPDTQYF.

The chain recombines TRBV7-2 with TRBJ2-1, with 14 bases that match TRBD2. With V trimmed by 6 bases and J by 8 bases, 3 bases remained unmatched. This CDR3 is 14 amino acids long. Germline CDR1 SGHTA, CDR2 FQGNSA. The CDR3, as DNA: TGTGCCAGCAGGGGGACTAGCGGGAGCTATGAGCAGTTCTTC. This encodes CASRGTSGSYEQFF.

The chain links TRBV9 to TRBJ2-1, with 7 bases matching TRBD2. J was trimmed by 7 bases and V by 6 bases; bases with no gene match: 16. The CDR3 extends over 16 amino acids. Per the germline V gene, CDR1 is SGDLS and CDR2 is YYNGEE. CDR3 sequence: CASNQYLAGIGNEQFF. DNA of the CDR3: TGTGCCAGCAACCAATATTTAGCGGGTATAGGAAATGAGCAGTTCTTC.

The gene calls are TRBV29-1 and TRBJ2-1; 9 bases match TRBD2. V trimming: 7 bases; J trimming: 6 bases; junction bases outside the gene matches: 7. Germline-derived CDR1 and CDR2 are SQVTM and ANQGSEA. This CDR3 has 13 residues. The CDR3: CSALLREGNEQFF. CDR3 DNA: TGCAGCGCCCTTCTGCGGGAGGGCAATGAGCAGTTCTTC.

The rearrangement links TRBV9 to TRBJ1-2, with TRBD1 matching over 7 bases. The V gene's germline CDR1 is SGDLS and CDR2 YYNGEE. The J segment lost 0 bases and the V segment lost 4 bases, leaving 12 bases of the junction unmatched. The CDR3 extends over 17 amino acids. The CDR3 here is CASSPGFRGATNYGYTF. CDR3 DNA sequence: TGTGCCAGCAGCCCGGGCTTCAGGGGGGCGACTAACTATGGCTACACCTTC.

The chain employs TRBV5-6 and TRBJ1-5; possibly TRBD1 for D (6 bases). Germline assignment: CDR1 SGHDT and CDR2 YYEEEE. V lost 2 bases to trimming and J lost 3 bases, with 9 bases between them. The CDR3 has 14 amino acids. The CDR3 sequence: CASSLGGTNQPQHF. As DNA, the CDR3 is TGTGCCAGCAGCTTAGGGGGAACCAATCAGCCCCAGCATTTT. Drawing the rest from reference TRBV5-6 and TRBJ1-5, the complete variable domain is DAGVTQSPTHLIKTRGQQVTLRCSPKSGHDTVSWYQQALGQGPQFIFQYYEEEERQRGNFPDRFSGHQFPNYSSELNVNALLLGDSALYLCASSLGGTNQPQHFGDGTRLSIL.

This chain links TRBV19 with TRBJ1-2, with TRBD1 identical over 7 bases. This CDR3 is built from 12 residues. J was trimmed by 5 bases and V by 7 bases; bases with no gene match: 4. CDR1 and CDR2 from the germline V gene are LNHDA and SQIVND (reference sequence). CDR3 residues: CASKGGLYGYTF. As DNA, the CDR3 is TGTGCCAGTAAAGGGGGCCTATATGGCTACACCTTC.

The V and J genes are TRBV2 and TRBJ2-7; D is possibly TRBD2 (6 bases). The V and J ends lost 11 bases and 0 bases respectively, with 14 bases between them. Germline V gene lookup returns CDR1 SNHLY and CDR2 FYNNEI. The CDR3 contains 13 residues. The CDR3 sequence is CAGYSGNSYEQYF. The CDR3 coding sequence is TGTGCCGGCTATAGCGGAAACTCCTACGAGCAGTACTTC.

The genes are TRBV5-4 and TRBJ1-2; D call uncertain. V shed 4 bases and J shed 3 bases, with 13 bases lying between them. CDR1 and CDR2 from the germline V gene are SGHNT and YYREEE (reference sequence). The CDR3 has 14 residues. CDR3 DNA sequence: TGTGCCAGCAGCCCCGATATAGCCTACTATGGCTACACCTTC. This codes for CASSPDIAYYGYTF. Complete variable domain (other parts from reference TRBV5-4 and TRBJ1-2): ETGVTQSPTHLIKTRGQQVTLRCSSQSGHNTVSWYQQALGQGPQFIFQYYREEENGRGNFPPRFSGLQFPNYSSELNVNALELDDSALYLCASSPDIAYYGYTFGSGTRLTVV.

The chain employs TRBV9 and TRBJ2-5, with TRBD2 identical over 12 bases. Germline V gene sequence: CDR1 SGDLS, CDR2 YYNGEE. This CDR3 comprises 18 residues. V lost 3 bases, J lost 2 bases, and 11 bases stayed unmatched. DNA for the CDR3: TGTGCCAGCAGCGCGGTTCTAGCGGGAGGGCCGAGGCAAGAGACCCAGTACTTC. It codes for CASSAVLAGGPRQETQYF.

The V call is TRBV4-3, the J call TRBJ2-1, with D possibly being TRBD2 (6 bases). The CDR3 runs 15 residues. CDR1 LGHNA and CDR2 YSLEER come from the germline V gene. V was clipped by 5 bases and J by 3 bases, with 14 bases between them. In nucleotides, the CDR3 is TGCGCCAGCAGCGCACGGAGCGGGTTCTACAATGAGCAGTTCTTC. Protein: CASSARSGFYNEQFF.

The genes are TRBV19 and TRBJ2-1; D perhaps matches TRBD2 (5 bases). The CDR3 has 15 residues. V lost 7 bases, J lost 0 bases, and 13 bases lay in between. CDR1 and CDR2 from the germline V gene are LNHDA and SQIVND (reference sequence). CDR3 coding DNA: TGTGCCAGTACCGCGTACGGGGACTCCTACAATGAGCAGTTCTTC. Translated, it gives CASTAYGDSYNEQFF.

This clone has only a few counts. The CDR3 is CASSSHQGGVTGELFF. The CDR3 DNA follows: TGTGCCAGCAGCTCCCACCAGGGAGGGGTCACCGGGGAGCTGTTTTTT. The chain has TRBV27 and TRBJ2-2; the match to TRBD2 covers 7 bases. V lost 6 bases and J lost 4; bases outside the gene matches: 11. CDR3 length equals 16 residues. In germline, CDR1 is MNHEY, CDR2 SMNVEV (reference sequence).

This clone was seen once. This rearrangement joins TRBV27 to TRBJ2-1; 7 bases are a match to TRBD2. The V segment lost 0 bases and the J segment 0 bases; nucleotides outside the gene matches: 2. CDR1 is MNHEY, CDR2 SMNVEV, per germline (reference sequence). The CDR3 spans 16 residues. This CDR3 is CASSLSASGSYNEQFF. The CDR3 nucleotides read TGTGCCAGCAGTTTATCGGCTAGCGGCTCCTACAATGAGCAGTTCTTC.

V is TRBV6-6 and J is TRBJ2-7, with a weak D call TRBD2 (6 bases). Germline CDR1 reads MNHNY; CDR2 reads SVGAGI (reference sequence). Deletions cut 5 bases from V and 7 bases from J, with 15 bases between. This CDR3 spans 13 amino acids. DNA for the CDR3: TGTGCCAGCAGTCGAGGCGGGGTATGGGAGCAGTACTTC. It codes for CASSRGGVWEQYF.

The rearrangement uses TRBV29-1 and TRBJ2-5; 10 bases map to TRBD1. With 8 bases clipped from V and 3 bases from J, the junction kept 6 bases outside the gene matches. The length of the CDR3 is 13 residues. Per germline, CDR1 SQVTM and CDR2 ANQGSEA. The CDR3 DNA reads TGCAGCTACGGGGGACAGGGGAAAGAGACCCAGTACTTC. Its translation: CSYGGQGKETQYF.

As DNA, the CDR3 is TGCAGCGTTGTGGGGTCGGGAGGGCAAGAGACCCAGTACTTC. Its translation is CSVVGSGGQETQYF. This chain joins TRBV29-1 and TRBJ2-5, with TRBD2 matching over 8 bases. CDR1 is SQVTM, CDR2 ANQGSEA, per germline. Trimming took 4 bases from V and 2 from J; bases not matched to a gene: 6. The CDR3 spans 14 residues.

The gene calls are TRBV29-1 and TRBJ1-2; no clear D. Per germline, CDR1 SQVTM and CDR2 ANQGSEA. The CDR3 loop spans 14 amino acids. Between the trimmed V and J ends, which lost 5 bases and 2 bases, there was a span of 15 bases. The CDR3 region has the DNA TGCAGCGTTAGGGTTCCGGCGGGGAACTATGGCTACACCTTC. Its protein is CSVRVPAGNYGYTF.

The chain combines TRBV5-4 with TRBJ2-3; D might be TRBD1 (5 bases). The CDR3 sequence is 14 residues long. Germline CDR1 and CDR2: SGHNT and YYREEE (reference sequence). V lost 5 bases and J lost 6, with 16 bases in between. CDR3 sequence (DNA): TGTGCCAGCAGACTTAAAGGGGTAAAGGATACGCAGTATTTT. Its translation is CASRLKGVKDTQYF.

The CDR3 is CASSLERDRVFTGELFF. The CDR3, as DNA: TGTGCCAGCAGCTTAGAGCGGGACAGGGTATTCACCGGGGAGCTGTTTTTT. This chain links TRBV7-2 with TRBJ2-2; 9 bases align to TRBD1. Trimming at V came to 1 base and at J to 4 bases, leaving 7 bases not matched to a gene. Germline V gene lookup returns CDR1 SGHTA and CDR2 FQGNSA. CDR3 length: 17 residues.

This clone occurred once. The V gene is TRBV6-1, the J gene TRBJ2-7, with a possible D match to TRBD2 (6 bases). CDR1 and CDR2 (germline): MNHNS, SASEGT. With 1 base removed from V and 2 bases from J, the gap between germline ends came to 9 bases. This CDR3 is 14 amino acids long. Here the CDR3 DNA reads TGTGCCAGCAGTGAAGTTGGGGGGACCTACGAGCAGTACTTC. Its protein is CASSEVGGTYEQYF.

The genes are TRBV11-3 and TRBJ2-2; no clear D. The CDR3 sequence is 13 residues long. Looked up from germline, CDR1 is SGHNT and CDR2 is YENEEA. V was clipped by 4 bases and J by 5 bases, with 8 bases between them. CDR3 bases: TGTGCCAGCAGCTCCCCAGGTACCGGGGAGCTGTTTTTT. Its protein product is CASSSPGTGELFF.

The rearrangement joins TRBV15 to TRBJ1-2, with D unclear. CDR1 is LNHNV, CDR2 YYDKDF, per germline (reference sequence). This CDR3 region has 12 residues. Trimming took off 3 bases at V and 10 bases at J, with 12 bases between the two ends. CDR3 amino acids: CATSRGEGDYTF. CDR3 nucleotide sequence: TGTGCCACCAGCAGGGGAGAGGGCGACTACACCTTC. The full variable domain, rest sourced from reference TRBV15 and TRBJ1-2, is DAMVIQNPRYQVTQFGKPVTLSCSQTLNHNVMYWYQQKSSQAPKLLFHYYDKDFNNEADTPDNFQSRRPNTSFCFLDIRSPGLGDTAMYLCATSRGEGDYTFGSGTRLTVV.

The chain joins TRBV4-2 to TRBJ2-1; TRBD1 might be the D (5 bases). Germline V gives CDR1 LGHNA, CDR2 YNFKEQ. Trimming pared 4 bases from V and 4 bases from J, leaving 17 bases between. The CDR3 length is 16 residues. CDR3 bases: TGTGCCAGCAGCCCCCCCCCAGGGCCAGGTTACAATGAGCAGTTCTTC. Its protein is CASSPPPGPGYNEQFF.

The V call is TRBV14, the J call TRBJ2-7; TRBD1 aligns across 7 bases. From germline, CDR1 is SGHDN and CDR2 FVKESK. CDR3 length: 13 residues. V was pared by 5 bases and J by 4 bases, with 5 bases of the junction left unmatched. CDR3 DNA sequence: TGTGCCAGCAGCGTAACACAGGGGTACGAGCAGTACTTC. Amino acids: CASSVTQGYEQYF.

CDR3 sequence: CASIAGGSYNEQFF. The CDR3 DNA sequence: TGTGCCAGCATCGCGGGCGGATCCTACAATGAGCAGTTCTTC. The V gene is TRBV2, the J gene TRBJ2-1, with D tentatively TRBD2 (5 bases). CDR1 and CDR2 from the germline V gene are SNHLY and FYNNEI. The CDR3 has 14 residues. The V end was cut by 7 bases, the J end by 1 base, with 11 bases between.